The entry below gives a single T cell receptor beta chain sequence along with its context. Its antigen is unknown. V trimming: 6 bases; J trimming: 6 bases; junction bases outside the gene matches: 7. The CDR3 extends over 14 amino acids. Germline lookup yields CDR1 MNHNY and CDR2 SVGAGI (reference sequence). This sample was included in a study of OX40 agonist ivuxolimab in advanced cancers. For the study at large: Three patients had partial responses: one hepatocellular carcinoma, two cutaneous melanoma.

Regarding the study as a whole: The study found among the lowest clonal expansion in partial responders at 0.1-3.0 mg/kg. At 0.1 to 3.0 mg/kg and by week 6, clonal expansion occurred in CD4+ and CD8+ blood T cells.

Excluded were patients having autoimmune disease history or systemic immunosuppression. Sequenced by immunoSEQ multiplex PCR; TCRdb stores in-frame clones only, minus some. The table shows more than 50,000 clones, with about 79% occurring only once. The sample here was CD4+ or CD8+ T cells sorted from blood, taken in a trial of the OX40 agonist ivuxolimab. The source of this sequence is an adult with an advanced solid tumor such as melanoma, head and neck, liver or kidney cancer. This chain joins TRBV6-6 and TRBJ2-1; TRBD2 matches 8 bases. The CDR3 DNA sequence: TGTGCCAGCAGCCTCGGGGGGGCGGGCAATGAGCAGTTCTTC. Translated: CASSLGGAGNEQFF.